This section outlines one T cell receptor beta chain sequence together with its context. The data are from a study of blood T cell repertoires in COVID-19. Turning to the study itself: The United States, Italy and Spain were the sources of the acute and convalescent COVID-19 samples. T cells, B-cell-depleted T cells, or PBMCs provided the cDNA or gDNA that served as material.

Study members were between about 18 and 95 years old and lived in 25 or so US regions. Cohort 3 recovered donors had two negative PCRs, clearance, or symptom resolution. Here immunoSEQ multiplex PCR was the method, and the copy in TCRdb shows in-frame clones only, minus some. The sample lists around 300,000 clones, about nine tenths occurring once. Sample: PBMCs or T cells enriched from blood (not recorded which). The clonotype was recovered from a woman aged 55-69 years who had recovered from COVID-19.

CDR3 sequence (DNA): TGCGCCAGCAGTGAGTCGGGTCAGGGGGTTCTCAACGGCTACACCTTC. Its protein is CASSESGQGVLNGYTF. The chain links TRBV10-2 to TRBJ1-2; 7 nucleotides align to TRBD1. The V segment lost 0 bases and the J segment 8 bases; nucleotides outside the gene matches: 12. Germline V gives CDR1 WSHSY, CDR2 SAAADI. The CDR3 is 16 residues long.